The rows below give T cell receptor beta chains drawn from one sample of a study of high-grade serous ovarian cancer treatment subgroups. Sequencing used immunoSEQ multiplex PCR; TCRdb keeps in-frame clones, though not all of them. The data show a few thousand clones, with approximately 77% seen just once and more than 15% held by the top ten. Sequencing was performed on tumor tissue. The receptors were sampled from a human donor with high-grade serous ovarian cancer. Both conserved end residues are part of each CDR3. The D gene is left open where the match is weak. Some rows have no size entry. The others give once, few or many, or a class for an expanded clone.

D	size	V	J	DNA	CDR3
TRBD1	-	TRBV11-2	TRBJ1-2	TGTGCCAGCAGCTTAGCAGGGGGCTACTATGGCTACACCTTC	CASSLAGGYYGYTF
-	-	TRBV9	TRBJ2-3	TGTGCCAGCAGCGTAGAGGCTAGCATCCTCGGTGATACGCAGTATTTT	CASSVEASILGDTQYF
TRBD1	once	TRBV27	TRBJ1-1	TGTGCCAGCCTAGCTCGACAGGGGTGGAACACTGAAGCTTTCTTT	CASLARQGWNTEAFF
-	-	TRBV2	TRBJ1-5	TGTGCCAGCACCGCCGAGAGGGGGATACAGCCCCAGCATTTT	CASTAERGIQPQHF
-	-	TRBV18	TRBJ2-1	TGTGCCAGCTCACCGAGCTCCGGTGGTGAGCAGTTCTTC	CASSPSSGGEQFF
TRBD1	large	TRBV27	TRBJ1-1	TGTGCCAGCAGTTTAAGGACAGGTGTGAACACTGAAGCTTTCTTT	CASSLRTGVNTEAFF
TRBD2	-	TRBV27	TRBJ2-1	TGTGCCAGCAGCACCTCAATCCAGCGGGGTTACAATGAGCAGTTCTTC	CASSTSIQRGYNEQFF
TRBD1	once	TRBV28	TRBJ1-2	TGTGCCAGCGCACAGGGGCCCTTCTATGGCTACACCTTC	CASAQGPFYGYTF
-	-	TRBV7-2	TRBJ1-2	TGTGCCAGCAGCTCAGTACAGTGGGGTGGCTACACCTTC	CASSSVQWGGYTF
-	-	TRBV7-2	TRBJ1-2	TGTGCCAGCAGCTTAGTCCCCGTGAACTATGGCTACACCTTC	CASSLVPVNYGYTF
-	-	TRBV16	TRBJ1-5	TGTGCCAGCAGCCAATTGGGGACACAAGATCAGCCCCAGCATTTT	CASSQLGTQDQPQHF
-	few	TRBV7-6	TRBJ2-5	TGTGCCAGCAGCTTAGGCAGACAAGAGACCCAGTACTTC	CASSLGRQETQYF
-	-	TRBV7-2	TRBJ2-7	TGTGCCAGCAGCCGGTCCGGACAACTCGGATCCGAGCAGTACTTC	CASSRSGQLGSEQYF
-	-	TRBV6-5	TRBJ1-2	TGTGCCAGCAGTCCCGGGCCCCGGAGTGGCTACACCTTC	CASSPGPRSGYTF
TRBD1	-	TRBV9	TRBJ1-2	TGTGCCAGCAGCCTAACGTACCAGGGGGTAGACTATGGCTACACCTTC	CASSLTYQGVDYGYTF
-	-	TRBV7-3	TRBJ2-3	TGTGCCAGCAGCTCGGTCGGCACAGATACGCAGTATTTT	CASSSVGTDTQYF
TRBD1	-	TRBV30	TRBJ1-2	TGTGCCTGGAGTCCCGGGACAGGGGTATTGGGCTACACCTTC	CAWSPGTGVLGYTF
-	-	TRBV5-1	TRBJ1-1	TGCGCCAGCAGCTTGAGGCAGGGGAGGATGAACACTGAAGCTTTCTTT	CASSLRQGRMNTEAFF
TRBD2	once	TRBV2	TRBJ2-3	TGTGCCAGCAGGCTTATTCCGGGAGGAGGCACAGATACGCAGTATTTT	CASRLIPGGGTDTQYF
TRBD1	-	TRBV2	TRBJ1-2	TGTGCCAGCAAGCCGGGACAGCGGTCTTTATATGGCTACACCTTC	CASKPGQRSLYGYTF
TRBD1	-	TRBV7-8	TRBJ2-7	TGTGCCAGCAGCTTAAGGGGACAGTCTTACGAGCAGTACTTC	CASSLRGQSYEQYF
TRBD1	-	TRBV7-2	TRBJ1-2	TGTGCCAGCAGCCGACAGGGGGTCTATGGCTACACCTTC	CASSRQGVYGYTF
-	few	TRBV4-1	TRBJ2-6	TGCGCCAGCAGCCAAGATCTTATGGGGGCTGCTGGGGCCAACGTCCTGACTTTC	CASSQDLMGAAGANVLTF
-	-	TRBV27	TRBJ1-2	TGTGCCAGCAGTTTATCGAGGGCTCTCTATGGCTACACCTTC	CASSLSRALYGYTF
TRBD1	few	TRBV5-1	TRBJ1-1	TGCGCCAGCAGCAGGGGGACAGGGGCTGAAGCTTTCTTT	CASSRGTGAEAFF
-	-	TRBV5-5	TRBJ2-5	TGTGCCAGCAGCTTGGCCGCAGGGCGGGAGACCCAGTACTTC	CASSLAAGRETQYF
-	-	TRBV29-1	TRBJ1-5	TGCAGCGTTGGGGGGCTTAATCAGCCCCAGCATTTT	CSVGGLNQPQHF